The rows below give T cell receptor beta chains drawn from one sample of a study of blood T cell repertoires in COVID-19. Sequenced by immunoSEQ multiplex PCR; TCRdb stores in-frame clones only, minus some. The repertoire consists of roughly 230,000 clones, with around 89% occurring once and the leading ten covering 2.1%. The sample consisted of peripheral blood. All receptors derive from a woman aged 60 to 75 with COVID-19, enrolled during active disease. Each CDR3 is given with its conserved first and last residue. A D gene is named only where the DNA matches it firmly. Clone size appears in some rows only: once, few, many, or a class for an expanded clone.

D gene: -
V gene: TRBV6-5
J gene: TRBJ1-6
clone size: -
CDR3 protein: CASSLGRARGSPLHF
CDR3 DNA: TGTGCCAGCAGTTTAGGACGAGCTCGGGGTTCACCCCTCCACTTT

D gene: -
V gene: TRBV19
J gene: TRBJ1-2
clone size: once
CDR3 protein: CATSSMNRPNYGYTF
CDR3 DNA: TGTGCCACCAGTAGTATGAACAGGCCTAACTATGGCTACACCTTC

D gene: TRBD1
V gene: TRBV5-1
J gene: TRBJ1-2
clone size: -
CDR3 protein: CASSFGQGAQLNYGYTF
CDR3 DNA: TGCGCCAGCAGCTTTGGACAGGGGGCACAACTTAACTATGGCTACACCTTC

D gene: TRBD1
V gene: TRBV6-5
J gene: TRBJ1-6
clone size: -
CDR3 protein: CASSSGQGARGIHF
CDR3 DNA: TGTGCCAGCAGTTCTGGACAGGGGGCGCGGGGGATCCACTTT

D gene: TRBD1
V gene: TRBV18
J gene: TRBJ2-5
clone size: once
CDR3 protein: CASSTGTGIVETQYF
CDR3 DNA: TGTGCCAGCTCCACCGGGACAGGGATTGTGGAGACCCAGTACTTC

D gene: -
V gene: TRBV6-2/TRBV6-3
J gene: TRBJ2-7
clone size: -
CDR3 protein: CASSYGGAYGEQYF
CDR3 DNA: TGTGCCAGCAGTTACGGGGGCGCTTATGGCGAGCAGTACTTC

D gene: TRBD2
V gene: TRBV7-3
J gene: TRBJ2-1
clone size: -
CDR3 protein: CASSLSAGGSYNEQFF
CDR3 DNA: TGTGCCAGCAGCTTATCAGCGGGGGGGTCCTACAATGAGCAGTTCTTC

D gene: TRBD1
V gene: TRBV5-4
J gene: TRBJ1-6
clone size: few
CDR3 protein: CASSSQGVDNSPLHF
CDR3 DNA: TGTGCCAGCAGCTCACAGGGGGTTGATAATTCACCCCTCCACTTT

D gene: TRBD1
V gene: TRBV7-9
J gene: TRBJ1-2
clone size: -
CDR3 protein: CASSLPGQVNYGYTF
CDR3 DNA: TGTGCCAGCAGCTTACCGGGACAGGTCAATTATGGCTACACCTTC

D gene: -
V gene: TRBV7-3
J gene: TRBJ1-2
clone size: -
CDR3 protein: CASSLTRGHGYTF
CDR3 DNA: TGTGCCAGCAGCTTAACCCGGGGTCATGGCTACACCTTC

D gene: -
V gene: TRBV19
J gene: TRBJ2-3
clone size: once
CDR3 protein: CASRSQPGWTDTQYF
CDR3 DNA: TGTGCCAGTAGAAGTCAACCGGGGTGGACAGATACGCAGTATTTT

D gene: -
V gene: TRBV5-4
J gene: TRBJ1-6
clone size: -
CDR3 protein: CASSFGRADYNSPLHF
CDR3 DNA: TGTGCCAGCAGCTTTGGCAGGGCAGACTATAATTCACCCCTCCACTTT

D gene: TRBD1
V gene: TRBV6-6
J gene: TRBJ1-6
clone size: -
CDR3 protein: CASSGTGSRNSPLHF
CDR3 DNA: TGTGCCAGCAGTGGGACAGGGTCAAGGAATTCACCCCTCCACTTT

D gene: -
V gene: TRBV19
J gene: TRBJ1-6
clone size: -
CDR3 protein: CASSARGGEDSPLHF
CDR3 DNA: TGTGCCAGTAGTGCCAGGGGAGGGGAGGATTCACCCCTCCACTTT

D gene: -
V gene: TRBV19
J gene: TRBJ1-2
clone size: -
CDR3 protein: CASSKFGGELGYTF
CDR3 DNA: TGTGCCAGTAGTAAGTTTGGTGGGGAGCTTGGCTACACCTTC

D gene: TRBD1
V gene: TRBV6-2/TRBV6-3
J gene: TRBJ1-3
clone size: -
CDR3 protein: CASSYRTGTGNTIYF
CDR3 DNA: TGTGCCAGCAGTTACCGGACAGGGACTGGAAACACCATATATTTT

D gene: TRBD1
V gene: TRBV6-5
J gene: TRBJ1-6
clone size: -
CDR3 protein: CASRPGTASYSPLHF
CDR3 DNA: TGTGCCAGCAGACCTGGGACAGCCTCTTATTCACCCCTCCACTTT

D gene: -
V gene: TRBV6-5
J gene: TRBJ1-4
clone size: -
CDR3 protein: CASRNREDREKLFF
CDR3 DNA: TGTGCCAGCAGAAACAGGGAAGACCGTGAAAAACTGTTTTTT

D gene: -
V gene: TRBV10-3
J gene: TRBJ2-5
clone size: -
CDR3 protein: CAIAKGLGGQETQYF
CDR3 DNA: TGTGCCATCGCAAAGGGTCTGGGGGGCCAAGAGACCCAGTACTTC

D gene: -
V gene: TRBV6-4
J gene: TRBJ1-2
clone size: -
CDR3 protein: CASSVGGAYTF
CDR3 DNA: TGTGCCAGCAGTGTTGGGGGGGCCTACACCTTC

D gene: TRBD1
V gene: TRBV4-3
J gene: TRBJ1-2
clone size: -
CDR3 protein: CASSRYGQGGYGYTF
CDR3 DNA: TGCGCCAGCAGCCGTTACGGACAAGGGGGCTACGGCTACACCTTC

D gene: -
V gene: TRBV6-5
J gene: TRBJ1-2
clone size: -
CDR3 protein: CATFSIMNYGYTF
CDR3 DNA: TGTGCCACATTCTCTATAATGAACTATGGCTACACCTTC

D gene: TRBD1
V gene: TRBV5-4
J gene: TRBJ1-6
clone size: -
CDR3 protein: CASSFVQLWDRGRSPLHF
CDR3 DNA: TGTGCCAGCAGCTTCGTGCAGTTGTGGGACAGGGGGCGGTCACCCCTCCACTTT

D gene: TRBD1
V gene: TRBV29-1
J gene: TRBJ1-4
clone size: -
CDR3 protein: CSVYGDRGYEEKLFF
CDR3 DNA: TGCAGCGTCTATGGGGACAGGGGATATGAAGAAAAACTGTTTTTT

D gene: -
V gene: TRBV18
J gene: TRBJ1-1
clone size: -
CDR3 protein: CASSLNRVPNTEAFF
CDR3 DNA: TGTGCCAGCTCATTAAACCGGGTCCCGAACACTGAAGCTTTCTTT

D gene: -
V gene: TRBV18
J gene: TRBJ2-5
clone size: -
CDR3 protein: CASSPPQRARGTQYF
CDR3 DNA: TGTGCCAGCTCACCTCCTCAGAGGGCCAGAGGAACCCAGTACTTC

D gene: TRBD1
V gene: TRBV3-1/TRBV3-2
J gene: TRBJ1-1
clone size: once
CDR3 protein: CASSQRVFRVAGGMNTEAFF
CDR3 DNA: TGTGCCAGCAGCCAAAGAGTTTTCCGGGTTGCAGGGGGTATGAACACTGAAGCTTTCTTT

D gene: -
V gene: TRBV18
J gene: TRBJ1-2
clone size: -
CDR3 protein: CASSLKLSQGTSDGYTF
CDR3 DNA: TGTGCCAGCTCACTCAAACTCAGCCAGGGGACTAGTGATGGCTACACCTTC

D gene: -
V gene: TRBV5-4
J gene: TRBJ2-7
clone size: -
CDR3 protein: CASSSVGRVDYEQYF
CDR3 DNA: TGTGCCAGCAGCTCCGTCGGCAGGGTCGACTACGAGCAGTACTTC

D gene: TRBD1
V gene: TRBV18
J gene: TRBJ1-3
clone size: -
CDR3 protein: CASSPTGQGRAGNTIYF
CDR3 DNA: TGTGCCAGCTCACCAACGGGACAGGGGAGAGCTGGAAACACCATATATTTT

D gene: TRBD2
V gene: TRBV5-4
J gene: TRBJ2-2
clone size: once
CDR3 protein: CASRGERGDTGELFF
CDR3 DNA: TGTGCCAGCAGGGGGGAGCGGGGAGACACCGGGGAGCTGTTTTTT

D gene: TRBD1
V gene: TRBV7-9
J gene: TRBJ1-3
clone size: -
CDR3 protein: CASSPRTGVGNTIYF
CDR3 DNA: TGTGCCAGCAGCCCGAGAACAGGGGTTGGAAACACCATATATTTT

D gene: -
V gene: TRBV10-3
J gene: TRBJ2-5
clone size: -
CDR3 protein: CAISESNGETQYF
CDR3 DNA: TGTGCCATCAGTGAGTCGAACGGGGAGACCCAGTACTTC